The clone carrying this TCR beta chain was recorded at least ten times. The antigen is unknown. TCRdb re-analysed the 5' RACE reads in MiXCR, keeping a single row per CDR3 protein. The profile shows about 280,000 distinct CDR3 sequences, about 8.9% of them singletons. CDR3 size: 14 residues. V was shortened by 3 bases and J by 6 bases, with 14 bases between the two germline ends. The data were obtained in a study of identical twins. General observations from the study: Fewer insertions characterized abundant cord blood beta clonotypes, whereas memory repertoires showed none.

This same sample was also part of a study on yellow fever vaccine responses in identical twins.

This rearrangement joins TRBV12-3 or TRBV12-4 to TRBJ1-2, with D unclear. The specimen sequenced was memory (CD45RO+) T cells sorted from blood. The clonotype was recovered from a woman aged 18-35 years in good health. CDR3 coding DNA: TGTGCCAGCAGTTTTCGTCTGGAGAGGGATGGCTACACCTTC. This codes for CASSFRLERDGYTF.